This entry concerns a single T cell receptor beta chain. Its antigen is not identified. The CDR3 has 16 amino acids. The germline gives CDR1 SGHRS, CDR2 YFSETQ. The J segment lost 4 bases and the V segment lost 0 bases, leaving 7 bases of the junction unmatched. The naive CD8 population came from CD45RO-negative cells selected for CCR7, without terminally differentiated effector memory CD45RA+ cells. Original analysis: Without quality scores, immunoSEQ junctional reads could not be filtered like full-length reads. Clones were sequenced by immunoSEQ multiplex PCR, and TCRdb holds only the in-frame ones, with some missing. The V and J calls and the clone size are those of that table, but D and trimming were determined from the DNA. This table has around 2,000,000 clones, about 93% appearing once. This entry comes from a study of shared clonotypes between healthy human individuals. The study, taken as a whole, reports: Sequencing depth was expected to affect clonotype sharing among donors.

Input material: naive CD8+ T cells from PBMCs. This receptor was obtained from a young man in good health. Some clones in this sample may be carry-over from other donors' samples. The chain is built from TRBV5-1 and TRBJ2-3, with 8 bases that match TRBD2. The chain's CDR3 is CASSLVVAGLADTQYF. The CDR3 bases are TGCGCCAGCAGCTTGGTAGTAGCGGGATTGGCAGATACGCAGTATTTT. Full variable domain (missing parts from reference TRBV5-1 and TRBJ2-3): KAGVTQTPRYLIKTRGQQVTLSCSPISGHRSVSWYQQTPGQGLQFLFEYFSETQRNKGNFPGRFSGRQFSNSRSEMNVSTLELGDSALYLCASSLVVAGLADTQYFGPGTRLTVL.